This is a list of T cell receptor beta chains from one sample in a study of blood T cell repertoires in COVID-19. Using immunoSEQ multiplex PCR, the repertoire was profiled, and TCRdb retains in-frame clones only, with some absent. The sample records approximately 230,000 clones, 75% to 90% being singletons. What was sequenced was peripheral blood. These receptors came from a man under 40 who had recovered from COVID-19. Each CDR3 is given with its conserved first and last residue. D genes are given only for firm matches. Expanded clones get a size class; other rows say once, few or many, or leave the size out.

D gene	J gene	clone size	V gene	CDR3 DNA	CDR3 protein
TRBD2	TRBJ2-5	.	TRBV4-2	TGTGCCAGCAGCCGACTAGCGGGGGGTCACTACCAAAGCCAAGAGACCCAGTACTTC	CASSRLAGGHYQSQETQYF
.	TRBJ1-1	.	TRBV7-9	TGTGCCAGCAGCCTCCAGGGTCTGGACACTGAAGCTTTCTTT	CASSLQGLDTEAFF
TRBD1	TRBJ2-5	.	TRBV4-3	TGCGCCAGCAGCCAAGGACAGGGGAGGGAGACCCAGTACTTC	CASSQGQGRETQYF
.	TRBJ1-5	once	TRBV6-5	TGTGCCACCCGGTGGGAGAACAATCAGCCCCAGCATTTT	CATRWENNQPQHF
.	TRBJ2-2	.	TRBV24-1	TGTGCCACCAGTGTATCAGGGCCCGGGGAGCTGTTTTTT	CATSVSGPGELFF
.	TRBJ1-2	once	TRBV11-2	TGTGCCAGCAGCTTAGATCCTCTGGAGGTCCCTCGCTACACCTTC	CASSLDPLEVPRYTF
TRBD2	TRBJ2-7	.	TRBV13	TGTGCCAACAGCCCCATAAAAAGCGAGCGGGAGCGTCAGCAGTACTTC	CANSPIKSERERQQYF
TRBD1	TRBJ2-1	.	TRBV7-9	TGTGCCAGCAGCCGTAGCGGACAGGGGATGTATGAGCAGTTCTTC	CASSRSGQGMYEQFF
TRBD2	TRBJ2-1	.	TRBV6-1	TGTGCCAGCAGTGGCGAAATAGCGGGGTCGTACAATGAGCAGTTCTTC	CASSGEIAGSYNEQFF
TRBD2	TRBJ2-3	.	TRBV6-4	TGTGCCAGCGGGACTAGCGGGGTTGGGCAGTATTTT	CASGTSGVGQYF
.	TRBJ2-7	.	TRBV5-5	TGTGCCAGCAGCTTGGTTCGTGACAGAACCTACGAGCAGTACTTC	CASSLVRDRTYEQYF
.	TRBJ2-7	.	TRBV11-3	TGTGCCAGCAGCCTTCGGGGGACCTACGAGCAGTACTTC	CASSLRGTYEQYF
.	TRBJ2-3	.	TRBV7-9	TGTGCCAGCAGCGAGTATAGTACTAGCACAGATACGCAGTATTTT	CASSEYSTSTDTQYF
.	TRBJ1-1	.	TRBV9	TGTGCCAGCAGCTTTGTAGAACACACTGAAGCTTTCTTT	CASSFVEHTEAFF
.	TRBJ2-5	.	TRBV3-1/TRBV3-2	TGTGCCAGCAGCCAGACCGTACAGGGGGGGGAGACCCAGTACTTC	CASSQTVQGGETQYF
TRBD1	TRBJ1-2	.	TRBV3-1/TRBV3-2	TGTGCCAGCAGCCAAGGGCAGGGGGTAGTTGTCTACACCTTC	CASSQGQGVVVYTF
.	TRBJ1-5	.	TRBV14	TGTGCCAGCAGCCAGACAGGCAATCAGCCCCAGCATTTT	CASSQTGNQPQHF
TRBD2	TRBJ2-7	.	TRBV14	TGTGCCAGCAGCCAATATACCGGGACTAGGATCCCCCACGAGCAGTACTTC	CASSQYTGTRIPHEQYF
.	TRBJ1-1	.	TRBV7-6	TGTGCCAGCAGCTGGGGTCAGGGGTACGCGAACACTGAAGCTTTCTTT	CASSWGQGYANTEAFF
TRBD1	TRBJ2-2	.	TRBV7-2	TGTGCCAGCAGCGATGTATCGACCGGGACAGGGCACACCGGGGAGCTGTTTTTT	CASSDVSTGTGHTGELFF
TRBD1	TRBJ1-5	.	TRBV19	TGTGCCAGTAGTATCATGGCAGGGGGTGATATTTGGGAGCCCCAGCATTTT	CASSIMAGGDIWEPQHF
.	TRBJ2-7	.	TRBV7-7	TGTGCCAGCAGCCCTTTCTCCGGGGGACCCTACGAGCAGTACTTC	CASSPFSGGPYEQYF